Listed below are T cell receptor beta chains from one sample, sequenced in a study of T cell changes during pregnancy in multiple sclerosis. Libraries were prepared by immunoSEQ multiplex PCR; TCRdb keeps only in-frame clonotypes and omits some of them. The sample includes 85,000 to 120,000 clones, roughly 89% of them seen just once. The sequencing here drew on peripheral blood, taken before pregnancy. Every receptor here comes from a female donor with multiple sclerosis, enrolled in a pregnancy study. Each CDR3 is given with its conserved first and last residue. D genes are given only for firm matches. Part of the rows lack a size; the others show once, few, many or a class for expanded clones.

J: TRBJ1-2; V: TRBV2; D: -; size: few; length: 11; DNA: TGTGCCAGCAGTGTCATCTATGGCTACACCTTC; CDR3: CASSVIYGYTF
J: TRBJ1-4; V: TRBV6-1; D: TRBD1; size: -; length: 14; DNA: TGTGCCAGCAGTAGACAGGGGTGGGACGAAAAACTGTTTTTT; CDR3: CASSRQGWDEKLFF
J: TRBJ1-5; V: TRBV27; D: TRBD1; size: -; length: 15; DNA: TGTGCCAGCAGTCGGGGGACAGGGTTCAATCAGCCCCAGCATTTT; CDR3: CASSRGTGFNQPQHF
J: TRBJ2-1; V: TRBV7-8; D: TRBD2; size: -; length: 18; DNA: TGTGCCAGCAGCTTAGGGCTAGCGGGAGCGACACTCTACAATGAGCAGTTCTTC; CDR3: CASSLGLAGATLYNEQFF
J: TRBJ2-5; V: TRBV5-1; D: TRBD1; size: -; length: 18; DNA: TGCGCCAGCAGCTTGGTTCCCACCGGGACAGGGGTTCGGGAGACCCAGTACTTC; CDR3: CASSLVPTGTGVRETQYF
J: TRBJ2-6; V: TRBV7-3; D: TRBD1; size: -; length: 18; DNA: TGTGCCAGCAGCCCCGGACAGGTCTTCCTCTCTGGGGCCAACGTCCTGACTTTC; CDR3: CASSPGQVFLSGANVLTF
J: TRBJ2-1; V: TRBV18; D: TRBD2; size: -; length: 17; DNA: TGTGCCAGCTCAGCCCTTCCTAGCGGGTCCACCTACAATGAGCAGTTCTTC; CDR3: CASSALPSGSTYNEQFF
J: TRBJ2-7; V: TRBV11-2; D: -; size: -; length: 15; DNA: TGTGCCAGCAGCCCCCTTGACAGCAGATTCTACGAGCAGTACTTC; CDR3: CASSPLDSRFYEQYF
J: TRBJ1-3; V: TRBV28; D: -; size: once; length: 15; DNA: TGTGCCAGCAGTTTAGGTTTCTACTCTGGAAACACCATATATTTT; CDR3: CASSLGFYSGNTIYF
J: TRBJ1-1; V: TRBV14; D: -; size: -; length: 15; DNA: TGTGCCAGCAGCCCCACCCCCTGGGGGGGGGCTGAAGCTTTCTTT; CDR3: CASSPTPWGGAEAFF
J: TRBJ1-3; V: TRBV7-2; D: TRBD1; size: -; length: 15; DNA: TGTGCCAGCAGCTTAGGGACAGGGGTGGAAAACACCATATATTTT; CDR3: CASSLGTGVENTIYF
J: TRBJ1-4; V: TRBV6-6; D: TRBD1; size: -; length: 16; DNA: TGTGCCAGCACTCGAGGACAGGGGGCAACTAATGAAAAACTGTTTTTT; CDR3: CASTRGQGATNEKLFF
J: TRBJ1-2; V: TRBV6-5; D: -; size: -; length: 16; DNA: TGTGCCAGCAGTTGGACCAAGGACAAGAGCCCTTACGGCTACACCTTC; CDR3: CASSWTKDKSPYGYTF
J: TRBJ2-2; V: TRBV5-4; D: TRBD2; size: -; length: 17; DNA: TGTGCCAGCAGCACCGGGACTAGCTATACGAACACCGGGGAGCTGTTTTTT; CDR3: CASSTGTSYTNTGELFF
J: TRBJ2-3; V: TRBV7-9; D: -; size: once; length: 13; DNA: TGTGCCAGCAGTTCGAGACTAGCAGATACGCAGTATTTT; CDR3: CASSSRLADTQYF
J: TRBJ2-7; V: TRBV7-9; D: -; size: -; length: 13; DNA: TGTGCCAGCAGCGTGTGGCAGAACTACGAGCAGTACTTC; CDR3: CASSVWQNYEQYF
J: TRBJ2-1; V: TRBV23-1; D: -; size: -; length: 14; DNA: TGCGCCAGCGCGACGGGACTCCGCTACAATGAGCAGTTCTTC; CDR3: CASATGLRYNEQFF
J: TRBJ1-1; V: TRBV9; D: TRBD1; size: -; length: 15; DNA: TGTGCCAGCAGCGTAGATAACAGGGGAAGGACCGAAGCTTTCTTT; CDR3: CASSVDNRGRTEAFF
J: TRBJ2-2; V: TRBV29-1; D: TRBD1; size: -; length: 14; DNA: TGCAGCGTTTCCGGGACAGGGGTAATCGGGGAGCTGTTTTTT; CDR3: CSVSGTGVIGELFF
J: TRBJ1-5; V: TRBV30; D: TRBD1; size: -; length: 14; DNA: TGTGCCTGGAGTGGGACAGGGGGGAATCAGCCCCAGCATTTT; CDR3: CAWSGTGGNQPQHF
J: TRBJ2-3; V: TRBV9; D: TRBD2; size: -; length: 15; DNA: TGTGCCAGCAGCGCGGCGGGGACTAGTGCAGATACGCAGTATTTT; CDR3: CASSAAGTSADTQYF
J: TRBJ1-6; V: TRBV6-5; D: TRBD1; size: -; length: 16; DNA: TGTGCCAGCAGTTCCGCCGGGACAGGGCCTAATTCACCCCTCCACTTT; CDR3: CASSSAGTGPNSPLHF
J: TRBJ2-7; V: TRBV27; D: -; size: -; length: 13; DNA: TGTGCCAGCAGTTCCTCCAGTACCTACGAGCAGTACTTC; CDR3: CASSSSSTYEQYF
J: TRBJ1-4; V: TRBV10-1; D: TRBD1; size: -; length: 15; DNA: TGCGCCAGCAGTGACGACAGGGGGCTTAATGAAAAACTGTTTTTT; CDR3: CASSDDRGLNEKLFF
J: TRBJ1-6; V: TRBV5-1; D: -; size: -; length: 12; DNA: TGCGCCAGCAGCGGCGGGACCCCCCCCCTCCACTTT; CDR3: CASSGGTPPLHF
J: TRBJ2-3; V: TRBV19; D: TRBD1; size: once; length: 13; DNA: TGTGCCAGTGGGGACAGGGGCACAGATACGCAGTATTTT; CDR3: CASGDRGTDTQYF
J: TRBJ2-1; V: TRBV9; D: TRBD2; size: -; length: 17; DNA: TGTGCCAGCAGCGTAGATCCTAGCGGGGGGGCAATCAATGAGCAGTTCTTC; CDR3: CASSVDPSGGAINEQFF
J: TRBJ2-7; V: TRBV21-1; D: -; size: -; length: 14; DNA: TGTGCCAGCAGCGCCCGGGACAGGGGTTACGAGCAGTACTTC; CDR3: CASSARDRGYEQYF
J: TRBJ2-1; V: TRBV7-9; D: -; size: -; length: 17; DNA: TGTGCCAGCAGCTCCTTCAGGGGGGTTGCCTCCTACAATGAGCAGTTCTTC; CDR3: CASSSFRGVASYNEQFF
J: TRBJ2-3; V: TRBV19; D: TRBD2; size: -; length: 16; DNA: TGTGCCAGTAGTATCTCGGGGCTAGCGGGCACAGATACGCAGTATTTT; CDR3: CASSISGLAGTDTQYF
J: TRBJ2-1; V: TRBV25-1; D: -; size: -; length: 13; DNA: TGTGCCAGCAGGGTCGGAGCTCGAAATGAGCAGTTCTTC; CDR3: CASRVGARNEQFF
J: TRBJ2-2; V: TRBV5-1; D: TRBD1; size: -; length: 14; DNA: TGCGCCAGCAGCTCTCTACAGGGGACCGGGGAGCTGTTTTTT; CDR3: CASSSLQGTGELFF
J: TRBJ1-1; V: TRBV5-1; D: -; size: -; length: 15; DNA: TGCGCCAGCAGCTGGGGGGGGCCTGGTAGTTCTGAAGCTTTCTTT; CDR3: CASSWGGPGSSEAFF
J: TRBJ2-2; V: TRBV2; D: -; size: few; length: 11; DNA: TGTGCCAGCAGAGGGACAGGGGAGCTGTTTTTT; CDR3: CASRGTGELFF
J: TRBJ2-3; V: TRBV7-9; D: -; size: -; length: 15; DNA: TGTGCCAGCAGCTTTCCTCTAGACAGCACAGATACGCAGTATTTT; CDR3: CASSFPLDSTDTQYF
J: TRBJ2-3; V: TRBV4-2; D: -; size: -; length: 11; DNA: TGTGCCAGCAGCCACTTAGATACGCAGTATTTT; CDR3: CASSHLDTQYF
J: TRBJ2-7; V: TRBV11-3; D: -; size: -; length: 12; DNA: TGTGCCAGCAGCTTAGATACCTACGAGCAGTACTTC; CDR3: CASSLDTYEQYF
J: TRBJ1-1; V: TRBV6-5; D: TRBD1; size: -; length: 15; DNA: TGTGCCAGCAGCCAACAGGGGGCGTGGGACACTGAAGCTTTCTTT; CDR3: CASSQQGAWDTEAFF
J: TRBJ2-7; V: TRBV6-6; D: TRBD2; size: -; length: 15; DNA: TGTGCCAGCAGTAGATCCGGGACTAGCTCGTACGAGCAGTACTTC; CDR3: CASSRSGTSSYEQYF
J: TRBJ2-7; V: TRBV7-9; D: -; size: -; length: 15; DNA: TGTGCCAGCAGCGAAATAGGGGGAAGTGCCTACGAGCAGTACTTC; CDR3: CASSEIGGSAYEQYF
J: TRBJ2-6; V: TRBV5-1; D: -; size: -; length: 16; DNA: TGCGCCAGCAGCTTAGGTGGAGTAGGAGGGGCCAACGTCCTGACTTTC; CDR3: CASSLGGVGGANVLTF
J: TRBJ2-4; V: TRBV7-2; D: -; size: -; length: 17; DNA: TGTGCCAGCAGCTTAAATCGCGCCGGCCTTGGTCAGGACATTCAGTACTTC; CDR3: CASSLNRAGLGQDIQYF
J: TRBJ2-1; V: TRBV27; D: TRBD2; size: -; length: 16; DNA: TGTGCCAGCAGTTCTAGCGGGGTCCCCCAAAACAATGAGCAGTTCTTC; CDR3: CASSSSGVPQNNEQFF
J: TRBJ1-1; V: TRBV5-1; D: -; size: -; length: 18; DNA: TGCGCCAGCAGCCGAATCCCGGGGGGTGGGGTCCTTTACACTGAAGCTTTCTTT; CDR3: CASSRIPGGGVLYTEAFF
J: TRBJ2-7; V: TRBV27; D: TRBD2; size: -; length: 15; DNA: TGTGCCAGCAGTTTACGGACGGGAGGGCCTTACGAGCAGTACTTC; CDR3: CASSLRTGGPYEQYF
J: TRBJ2-3; V: TRBV19; D: TRBD2; size: -; length: 15; DNA: TGTGCCAGTAGCGTTAGCGGGGGGGCTATAGATACGCAGTATTTT; CDR3: CASSVSGGAIDTQYF
J: TRBJ2-2; V: TRBV6-4; D: TRBD2; size: -; length: 17; DNA: TGTGCCAGCAGTGCACTAGCGGGGGCGACGAACACCGGGGAGCTGTTTTTT; CDR3: CASSALAGATNTGELFF
J: TRBJ2-2; V: TRBV9; D: TRBD1; size: -; length: 18; DNA: TGTGCCAGCAGCGAGGGCGCTTGGGGCAGGGGGCGCACCGGGGAGCTGTTTTTT; CDR3: CASSEGAWGRGRTGELFF
J: TRBJ2-5; V: TRBV4-1; D: -; size: -; length: 15; DNA: TGCGCCAGCAGCCAAGGTACGGGAGTTCAAGAGACCCAGTACTTC; CDR3: CASSQGTGVQETQYF
J: TRBJ2-3; V: TRBV10-3; D: -; size: -; length: 14; DNA: TGTGCCATCAAATGGGTCGACAGTTCAGATACGCAGTATTTT; CDR3: CAIKWVDSSDTQYF
J: TRBJ2-3; V: TRBV28; D: TRBD1; size: -; length: 15; DNA: TGTGCCAGCAGTTCTAACAGGGGGCGCACAGATACGCAGTATTTT; CDR3: CASSSNRGRTDTQYF
J: TRBJ1-2; V: TRBV27; D: TRBD1; size: -; length: 17; DNA: TGTGCCAGCAGTTTTTTAAGGGACAGGGGCACATTTAAGGGCTACACCTTC; CDR3: CASSFLRDRGTFKGYTF
J: TRBJ1-4; V: TRBV29-1; D: -; size: -; length: 15; DNA: TGCAGCGCCGTTCGACACTGGGGCACTAATGAAAAACTGTTTTTT; CDR3: CSAVRHWGTNEKLFF
J: TRBJ1-4; V: TRBV6-1; D: -; size: few; length: 15; DNA: TGTGCCAGCAGTGAACTTCAGGGATATAATGAAAAACTGTTTTTT; CDR3: CASSELQGYNEKLFF
J: TRBJ2-4; V: TRBV25-1; D: -; size: many; length: 15; DNA: TGTGCCAGCAGGGACAGTGCCTCCCCATCGAGGATTCAGTACTTC; CDR3: CASRDSASPSRIQYF
J: TRBJ1-6; V: TRBV7-3; D: TRBD1; size: -; length: 17; DNA: TGTGCCAGCAGCTTTTCACCCTCGGACAGGGAGCAATCACCCCTCCACTTT; CDR3: CASSFSPSDREQSPLHF
J: TRBJ2-7; V: TRBV6-1; D: TRBD1; size: -; length: 13; DNA: TGTGCCAGCCGACAGGGGAACTCCTACGAGCAGTACTTC; CDR3: CASRQGNSYEQYF